This record looks at one T cell receptor (beta chain) sequence and its context. These data come from a study of metastatic and nonmetastatic thyroid tumors. The CDR3 extends over 14 amino acids. Per germline, CDR1 SGHRS and CDR2 YFSETQ. Unmatched junction bases numbered 3, after V lost 5 bases and J lost 2 bases. No treatment had been given to any patient before thyroid surgery. As processed by the authors: Construction of a distant-metastasis classifier for papillary thyroid cancer relied on CDR3 differences across clinicopathological groups. TCRdb re-clonotyped the PCR reads via MiXCR. TCRdb, not the original authors, processed these V and J calls. The data hold approximately 35,000 clones, with approximately 31% observed a single time.

This sequence joins TRBV5-1 and TRBJ1-4, with TRBD1 identical over 7 bases. This sequence originates from a female donor with papillary thyroid cancer or a benign thyroid nodule (not recorded which). Some clones in this sample may be carry-over from other donors' samples. The sequenced material came from tumor tissue. DNA for the CDR3: TGCGCCAGCAGATCGGACAGGACTAATGAAAAACTGTTTTTT. Its protein is CASRSDRTNEKLFF.